The rows below give T cell receptor beta chains drawn from one sample of a study of memory CD8 T cells in hepatitis C reinfection. Profiling relied on immunoSEQ multiplex PCR, and the TCRdb table lists in-frame clones only, not all of them. The table has approximately 46,000 clones, 80% to 90% seen once. Sequenced sample: naive CD8+ T cells sorted from blood. All receptors derive from a young man with hepatitis C virus infection. Each CDR3 is given with its conserved first and last residue. The D gene is left open where the match is weak. Only part of the rows carry a size: once, few, many, or a class if the clone is expanded.

V,D,length,size,J,DNA,CDR3
TRBV7-2,TRBD2,16,.,TRBJ2-3,TGTGCCAGCAGCTTATGGGCGGGGGGGAGTACAGATACGCAGTATTTT,CASSLWAGGSTDTQYF
TRBV9,TRBD1,14,.,TRBJ1-1,TGTGCCAGCAGCGCCGGACAGGGGGGCACTGAAGCTTTCTTT,CASSAGQGGTEAFF
TRBV4-1,.,13,.,TRBJ2-3,TGCGCCAGCAGCCAAGCAGCGGCAGATACGCAGTATTTT,CASSQAAADTQYF
TRBV29-1,TRBD1,14,.,TRBJ1-3,TGCAGCGTTGCAGTACAGGGGTCTGGAAACACCATATATTTT,CSVAVQGSGNTIYF
TRBV2,TRBD2,16,.,TRBJ2-3,TGTGCCACCAACCTGGGGGGGGAGGACGAGGCAGATACGCAGTATTTT,CATNLGGEDEADTQYF
TRBV9,.,16,.,TRBJ2-3,TGTGCCAGCAGCCCGCGGCTGGCTACCCTCACAGATACGCAGTATTTT,CASSPRLATLTDTQYF
TRBV7-9,.,15,.,TRBJ1-1,TGTGCCAGCAGCTCCCGGAGGGAATTGAACACTGAAGCTTTCTTT,CASSSRRELNTEAFF
TRBV29-1,TRBD1,13,few,TRBJ1-1,TGCAGCGTGGAAGGACAGGGGAACACTGAAGCTTTCTTT,CSVEGQGNTEAFF
TRBV6-6,.,15,.,TRBJ2-5,TGTGCCAGCAGTTACGGGCAGGGACTGTTGGAGACCCAGTACTTC,CASSYGQGLLETQYF
TRBV5-1,.,16,.,TRBJ2-4,TGCGCCAGCAGCGATGGGACACCTTCAGCCAAAAACATTCAGTACTTC,CASSDGTPSAKNIQYF
TRBV28,TRBD2,15,.,TRBJ2-1,TGTGCCAGCAGATCTCCGGGACTAGTGGAGAATGAGCAGTTCTTC,CASRSPGLVENEQFF
TRBV11-2,TRBD1,15,.,TRBJ2-1,TGTGCCAGCAGCCCTGACAGGGATTATACCAATGAGCAGTTCTTC,CASSPDRDYTNEQFF
TRBV5-4,.,15,.,TRBJ1-4,TGTGCCAGCAGCGCACCGGGAATGGGGTCTGAAAAACTGTTTTTT,CASSAPGMGSEKLFF
TRBV27,.,15,.,TRBJ2-3,TGTGCCAACATCGCAGGGGTTAGGGGCACAGATACGCAGTATTTT,CANIAGVRGTDTQYF
TRBV4-2,TRBD1,17,.,TRBJ2-7,TGTGCCAGCAGCCAAGGGGGGGGACAGGGTACCGACTACGAGCAGTACTTC,CASSQGGGQGTDYEQYF
TRBV30,TRBD1,13,few,TRBJ1-1,TGTGCCTGGAGTCACACAGGGGGGACTGAAGCTTTCTTT,CAWSHTGGTEAFF
TRBV15,.,12,.,TRBJ2-5,TGTGCCACCAGCGCGTTCGAAGAGACCCAGTACTTC,CATSAFEETQYF
TRBV27,.,16,.,TRBJ2-1,TGTGCCAGCAGTTTATCCGGACAGAGCTCCTACAATGAGCAGTTCTTC,CASSLSGQSSYNEQFF
TRBV4-3,.,16,once,TRBJ1-1,TGCGCCAGCAGCCAAGATAGGAGGGTATCTTACACTGAAGCTTTCTTT,CASSQDRRVSYTEAFF
TRBV7-8,TRBD2,16,.,TRBJ2-1,TGTGCCAGCAGCCACATAGCGGGGGGGCCTTACAATGAGCAGTTCTTC,CASSHIAGGPYNEQFF
TRBV6-5,TRBD1,14,.,TRBJ2-7,TGTGCCAGCAGTTACTCAGTCAGGGGGTACGAGCAGTACTTC,CASSYSVRGYEQYF